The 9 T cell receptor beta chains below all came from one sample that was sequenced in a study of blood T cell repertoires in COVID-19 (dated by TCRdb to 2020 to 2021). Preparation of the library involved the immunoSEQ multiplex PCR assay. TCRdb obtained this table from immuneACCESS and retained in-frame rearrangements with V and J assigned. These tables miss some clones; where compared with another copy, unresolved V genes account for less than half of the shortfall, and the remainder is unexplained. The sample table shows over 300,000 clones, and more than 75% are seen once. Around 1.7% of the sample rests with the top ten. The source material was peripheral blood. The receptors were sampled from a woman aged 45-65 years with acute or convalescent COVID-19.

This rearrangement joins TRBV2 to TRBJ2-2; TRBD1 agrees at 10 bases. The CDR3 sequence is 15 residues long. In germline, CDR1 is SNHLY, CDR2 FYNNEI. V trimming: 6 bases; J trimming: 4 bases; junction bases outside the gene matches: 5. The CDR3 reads CASRTGGGFTGELFF. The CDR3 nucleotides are TGTGCCAGCAGGACAGGGGGCGGATTCACCGGGGAGCTGTTTTTT.

In DNA form, the CDR3 reads TGCGCCAGCAGCTTGACCCAGGGCGGGAGGGCCTACAATGAGCAGTTCTTC. It encodes CASSLTQGGRAYNEQFF. This chain uses TRBV5-1 with TRBJ2-1, with 9 positions matching TRBD2. Per the germline V gene, CDR1 is SGHRS and CDR2 is YFSETQ. J was trimmed by 2 bases and V by 1 base; bases with no gene match: 7. This CDR3 is 17 amino acids long.

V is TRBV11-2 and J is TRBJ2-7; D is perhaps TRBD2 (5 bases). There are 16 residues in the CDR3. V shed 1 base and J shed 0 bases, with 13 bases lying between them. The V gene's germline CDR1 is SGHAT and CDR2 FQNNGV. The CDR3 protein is CASSLGMAGTSYEQYF. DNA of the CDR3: TGTGCCAGCAGCTTAGGAATGGCGGGTACCTCCTACGAGCAGTACTTC.

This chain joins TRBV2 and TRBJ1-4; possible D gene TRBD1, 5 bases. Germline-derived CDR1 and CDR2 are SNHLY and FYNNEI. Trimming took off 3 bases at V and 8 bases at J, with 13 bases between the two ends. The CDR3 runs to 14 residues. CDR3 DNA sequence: TGTGCCAGCAGTGAGGGGCAGGGCGGCGAAAAACTGTTTTTT. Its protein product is CASSEGQGGEKLFF.

The CDR3 region has the DNA TGCGCCAGCAGCCTCCGGACAGGGAGGGATACGCAGTATTTT. Protein: CASSLRTGRDTQYF. The chain joins TRBV5-1 to TRBJ2-3, with 8 bases aligning to TRBD1. The CDR3 has 14 amino acids. Germline CDR1 is SGHRS and CDR2 is YFSETQ. Trimming removed 4 bases from V and 6 bases from J; junction bases left unmatched: 7.

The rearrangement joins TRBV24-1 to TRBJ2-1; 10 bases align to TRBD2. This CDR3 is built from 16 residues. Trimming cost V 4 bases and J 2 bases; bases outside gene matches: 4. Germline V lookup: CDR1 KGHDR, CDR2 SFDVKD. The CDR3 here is CATSDYLAGAYNEQFF. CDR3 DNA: TGTGCCACCAGTGACTATCTAGCGGGAGCCTACAATGAGCAGTTCTTC.

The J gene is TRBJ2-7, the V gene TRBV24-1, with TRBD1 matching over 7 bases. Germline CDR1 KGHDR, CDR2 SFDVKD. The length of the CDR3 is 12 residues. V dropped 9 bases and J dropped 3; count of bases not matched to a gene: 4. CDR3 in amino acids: CATADRSYEQYF. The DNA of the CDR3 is TGTGCCACCGCGGACAGGAGCTACGAGCAGTACTTC.

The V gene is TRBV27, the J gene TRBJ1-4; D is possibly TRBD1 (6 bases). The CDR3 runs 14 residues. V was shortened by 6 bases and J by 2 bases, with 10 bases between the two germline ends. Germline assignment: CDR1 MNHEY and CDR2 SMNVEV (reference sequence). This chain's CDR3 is CASRRGATNEKLFF. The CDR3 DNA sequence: TGTGCCAGCAGGCGGGGGGCGACTAATGAAAAACTGTTTTTT.

The CDR3 reads CASSPPGLREETQYF. The CDR3 DNA follows: TGTGCCAGCTCACCACCGGGATTAAGGGAGGAGACCCAGTACTTC. The chain joins TRBV18 to TRBJ2-5; D is perhaps TRBD2 (5 bases). In germline, CDR1 is KGHSH, CDR2 LQKENI. The CDR3 runs 15 residues. V was cut by 0 bases and J by 5 bases, with 13 bases left in between.